These 28 T cell receptor beta chains came from one sample sequenced in a study of T cell responses to AZD1222 COVID-19 vaccine. This table comes from immunoSEQ multiplex PCR, and its TCRdb copy is limited to in-frame clones, with some not included. The table lists roughly 100,000 clones, more than 75% of them singletons. The specimen comprised peripheral blood, sampled on day 0 of AZD1222 vaccination. The receptors originated from an adult in good health.

The chain is built from TRBV9 and TRBJ2-5, with a weak D call TRBD1 (5 bases). Germline CDR1 is SGDLS and CDR2 is YYNGEE. This CDR3 comprises 15 residues. The ends were cut back, 0 bases at V and 4 bases at J, with 13 bases in the middle. The CDR3 bases are TGTGCCAGCAGCGTAGAAGGGGCCGGTTTAGAGACCCAGTACTTC. Translation: CASSVEGAGLETQYF. Drawing the rest from reference TRBV9 and TRBJ2-5, the complete variable domain is DSGVTQTPKHLITATGQRVTLRCSPRSGDLSVYWYQQSLDQGLQFLIQYYNGEERAKGNILERFSAQQFPDLHSELNLSSLELGDSALYFCASSVEGAGLETQYFGPGTRLLVL.

The CDR3 loop reads CASSQYSDNTEAFF. The CDR3 nucleotides are TGCGCCAGCAGCCAATACAGCGATAACACTGAAGCTTTCTTT. V and J are TRBV4-3 and TRBJ1-1; no clear D gene. The CDR3 runs 14 residues. Germline V gives CDR1 LGHNA, CDR2 YSLEER. The V end lost 2 bases, the J end lost 2 bases, and 9 bases lay between the germline ends.

In regard to this clone: One end of the junction does not line up with germline, which may come from a read error. CDR3 sequence: CASSPNWESARGF. The CDR3 bases are TGTGCCAGCAGCCCCAATTGGGAATCGGCGAGGGGCTTC. The chain combines TRBV6-2 or TRBV6-3 with TRBJ2-7, with D perhaps being TRBD1 or TRBD2 (5 bases each). Germline assignment: CDR1 MNHEY and CDR2 SVGEGT. CDR3 size: 13 residues.

To note about this clone: The sample contains more than one DNA sequence encoding this CDR3. The J gene is TRBJ1-1, the V gene TRBV27; D gene unclear. This CDR3 comprises 13 residues. The V and J ends lost 6 bases and 2 bases respectively, with 10 bases between them. Per germline, CDR1 MNHEY and CDR2 SMNVEV (reference sequence). The CDR3 spells CASSLGKNTEAFF. DNA of the CDR3: TGTGCCAGCAGCCTGGGCAAAAACACTGAAGCTTTCTTT.

This clone was picked up a small number of times. This chain connects TRBV5-6 to TRBJ1-1, with a tentative D call TRBD1 (6 bases). V gave up 0 bases and J gave up 3 bases, with 12 bases separating them. CDR3 length equals 15 residues. Looked up from germline, CDR1 is SGHDT and CDR2 is YYEEEE. CDR3 protein: CASSLGGKGDTEAFF. The DNA for the CDR3 is TGTGCCAGCAGCTTGGGAGGGAAGGGGGACACTGAAGCTTTCTTT.

The chain recombines TRBV2 with TRBJ1-4, with D unclear. The germline V and J ends were trimmed by 7 bases and 8 bases, with 17 bases remaining between them. CDR1 and CDR2 from the germline V gene are SNHLY and FYNNEI. The CDR3 loop spans 14 amino acids. CDR3 amino acids: CASTKDSAVEKLFF. The CDR3 region has the DNA TGTGCCAGCACCAAGGATTCGGCCGTAGAAAAACTGTTTTTT.

V is TRBV27 and J is TRBJ1-2, with 7 bases lining up with TRBD1. CDR1 is MNHEY, CDR2 SMNVEV, per germline (reference sequence). The J segment lost 2 bases and the V segment lost 6 bases, leaving 12 bases of the junction unmatched. CDR3 length: 16 amino acids. The CDR3 nucleotides are TGTGCCAGCAGACCCCAGGGGGTTCTCGGAAACTATGGCTACACCTTC. Encoded protein: CASRPQGVLGNYGYTF.

The chain uses TRBV6-2 or TRBV6-3 and TRBJ1-5, with D possibly TRBD1 on 5 matching bases. The CDR3 totals 15 residues. V lost 3 bases, J lost 3 bases, and 12 bases lay in between. Germline V lookup: CDR1 MNHEY, CDR2 SVGEGT. CDR3 in DNA: TGTGCCAGCAGTTATGGGGCAGGGATCAATCAGCCCCAGCATTTT. Protein: CASSYGAGINQPQHF.

The DNA for the CDR3 is TGTGCCAGTAGTATACGGGCAGAATCCTACGAGCAGTACTTC. This codes for CASSIRAESYEQYF. The chain couples TRBV19 to TRBJ2-7, with no clear D. The V and J ends lost 2 bases and 1 base respectively, with 9 bases between them. The CDR3 is 14 residues long. The germline V gene encodes CDR1 LNHDA and CDR2 SQIVND (reference sequence).

In its sample, this clone was seen many times. Other DNA sequences in the same sample also yield this CDR3. The CDR3 loop is CASSQDSTYEQYF. The CDR3 DNA sequence: TGTGCCAGCAGCCAAGACAGCACCTACGAGCAGTACTTC. The chain couples TRBV3-1 (or the pseudogene TRBV3-2) to TRBJ2-7; no reliable D call. Germline CDR1 LGHDT, CDR2 YNNKEL (reference sequence). The CDR3 covers 13 residues. V was shortened by 0 bases and J by 2 bases, with 5 bases between the two germline ends.

The genes are TRBV3-1 (or the pseudogene TRBV3-2) and TRBJ2-1, with a possible D match to TRBD2 (6 bases). The CDR3 sequence is 12 residues long. Per the germline V gene, CDR1 is LGHDT and CDR2 is YNNKEL (reference sequence). Trimming shortened V by 1 base and J by 15 bases, and 13 bases separated the two germline ends. The CDR3 region has the DNA TGTGCCAGCAGCCAAGTTGAACGGGGGTGGTTCTTC. Translated: CASSQVERGWFF.

The V and J genes are TRBV12-5 and TRBJ2-1, with unresolved D. V gave up 7 bases and J gave up 0 bases, with 13 bases separating them. Germline V gives CDR1 LGHNT, CDR2 FRNRAP. This CDR3 comprises 15 residues. The CDR3: CASATALSSYNEQFF. In nucleotides, the CDR3 is TGTGCTAGTGCGACCGCCCTGAGCTCCTACAATGAGCAGTTCTTC.

The chain links TRBV7-9 to TRBJ1-4, with 10 nucleotides matching TRBD1. The trim removed 6 bases at V and 5 bases at J, leaving 3 bases unmatched. CDR3 length equals 14 residues. The germline gives CDR1 SEHNR, CDR2 FQNEAQ (reference sequence). CDR3 coding DNA: TGTGCCAGCAGTAAGACAGGGGGCAATGAAAAACTGTTTTTT. Translating it yields CASSKTGGNEKLFF.

The chain joins TRBV7-2 to TRBJ2-7; possible D gene TRBD2, 5 bases. From germline, CDR1 is SGHTA and CDR2 FQGNSA. The CDR3 covers 14 residues. The V end was cut by 5 bases, the J end by 10 bases, with 21 bases between. DNA of the CDR3: TGTGCCAGCAGCCAAGTTCAGCAACCCCGGGATCAGTACTTC. Its translation is CASSQVQQPRDQYF.

The chain recombines TRBV6-6 with TRBJ1-2, with D hard to call. Germline V gene lookup returns CDR1 MNHNY and CDR2 SVGAGI (reference sequence). Trimming took 5 bases from V and 2 from J, leaving 12 bases between them. CDR3 size: 14 residues. The CDR3, as DNA: TGTGCCAGCAGTGCCTCGGGAGGGAACTATGGCTACACCTTC. Protein: CASSASGGNYGYTF.

V usage is TRBV7-2 and J usage is TRBJ1-4; D unclear. Looked up from germline, CDR1 is SGHTA and CDR2 is FQGNSA. The CDR3 loop spans 16 amino acids. The ends were cut back, 1 base at V and 3 bases at J, with 12 bases in the middle. CDR3 in DNA: TGTGCCAGCAGCTTAGTGGGTGGATTTTCTAATGAAAAACTGTTTTTT. This codes for CASSLVGGFSNEKLFF.

This clone showed up just a few times. This chain joins TRBV18 and TRBJ1-6, with D hard to call. Trimming took off 3 bases at V and 7 bases at J, with 10 bases between the two ends. Germline assignment: CDR1 KGHSH and CDR2 LQKENI. The CDR3 consists of 14 residues. The CDR3 coding sequence is TGTGCCAGCTCACCGAAATCCGAGAATTCACCCCTCCACTTT. Amino acid sequence: CASSPKSENSPLHF. Full variable domain (remainder filled in from reference TRBV18 and TRBJ1-6): NAGVMQNPRHLVRRRGQEARLRCSPMKGHSHVYWYRQLPEEGLKFMVYLQKENIIDESGMPKERFSAEFPKEGPSILRIQQVVRGDSAAYFCASSPKSENSPLHFGNGTRLTVT.

V usage is TRBV5-8 and J usage is TRBJ1-4; possibly TRBD1 for D (6 bases). Germline V gene data show CDR1 as SGHTS and CDR2 as YDEGEE. This CDR3 has 16 amino acids. Trimming pared 0 bases from V and 0 bases from J, leaving 9 bases between. The DNA of the CDR3 is TGTGCCAGCAGCTTGGGCACAGGGACAACTAATGAAAAACTGTTTTTT. Translating it yields CASSLGTGTTNEKLFF. The full variable domain, its missing parts supplied by reference TRBV5-8 and TRBJ1-4, is EAGVTQSPTHLIKTRGQQATLRCSPISGHTSVYWYQQALGLGLQFLLWYDEGEERNRGNFPPRFSGRQFPNYSSELNVNALELEDSALYLCASSLGTGTTNEKLFFGSGTQLSVL.

This clone was recorded many times. The CDR3 region is CASSFKAGGSQGGELFF. DNA for the CDR3: TGCGCCAGCAGCTTCAAGGCGGGTGGAAGTCAGGGAGGGGAGCTGTTTTTT. The chain uses TRBV4-1 and TRBJ2-2; D possibly uses TRBD1 or TRBD2 (5 bases each). The germline V gene encodes CDR1 MGHRA and CDR2 YSYEKL. The CDR3 has 17 residues. V was cut by 5 bases and J by 8 bases, with 24 bases left in between.

J is TRBJ1-2 and V is TRBV7-2, with D possibly being TRBD1 (5 bases). The germline CDR1 and CDR2 sequences are SGHTA and FQGNSA. The CDR3 contains 16 residues. V gave up 0 bases and J gave up 5 bases, with 16 bases separating them. The CDR3 nucleotides read TGTGCCAGCAGCTTAGCTGGAAGAGGCAGGGCTTATGGCTACACCTTC. Its protein is CASSLAGRGRAYGYTF.

This chain links TRBV7-3 with TRBJ2-1; no firm D call. CDR1 SGHTA and CDR2 FQGTGA come from the germline V gene. Trimming took 3 bases from V and 7 from J, leaving 10 bases between them. The CDR3 is 13 amino acids. The CDR3 region is CASSFSQWNEQFF. The CDR3 nucleotides read TGTGCCAGCAGCTTCTCACAATGGAATGAGCAGTTCTTC.

The rearrangement links TRBV6-5 to TRBJ2-7; D possibly corresponds to TRBD1 (6 bases). This CDR3 contains 14 residues. The germline gives CDR1 MNHEY, CDR2 SVGAGI. Trimming stripped 7 bases from V and 0 bases from J, with 13 bases between. The CDR3 bases are TGTGCCAGCACTAGGACAGCAACCTCCTACGAGCAGTACTTC. It specifies CASTRTATSYEQYF.

The chain employs TRBV7-8 and TRBJ2-6; D remains ambiguous. This CDR3 contains 14 residues. V was cut by 5 bases and J by 0 bases, with 5 bases left in between. Germline CDR1 SGHVS, CDR2 FQNEAQ. This CDR3 reads CASSQNSGANVLTF. DNA of the CDR3: TGTGCCAGCAGCCAGAACTCTGGGGCCAACGTCCTGACTTTC. Drawing the rest from reference TRBV7-8 and TRBJ2-6, the complete variable domain is GAGVSQSPRYKVAKRGQDVALRCDPISGHVSLFWYQQALGQGPEFLTYFQNEAQLDKSGLPSDRFFAERPEGSVSTLKIQRTQQEDSAVYLCASSQNSGANVLTFGAGSRLTVL.

The chain employs TRBV3-1 (or the pseudogene TRBV3-2) and TRBJ1-2, with D uncertain. The CDR3 runs 13 residues. Trimming removed 4 bases from V and 2 bases from J, with 8 bases in between. Germline V gives CDR1 LGHDT, CDR2 YNNKEL (reference sequence). CDR3 loop: CASSPHRNYGYTF. For the CDR3, the DNA is TGTGCCAGCAGCCCACACAGAAACTATGGCTACACCTTC.

This rearrangement joins TRBV13 to TRBJ1-2; D perhaps matches TRBD1 (6 bases). CDR1 and CDR2 from the germline V gene are PRHDT and FYEKMQ (reference sequence). This CDR3 has 12 residues. Trimming pared 7 bases from V and 5 bases from J, leaving 11 bases between. Here the CDR3 DNA reads TGTGCCAGCACGGGGCAGGGGTATGGCTACACCTTC. Encoded protein: CASTGQGYGYTF.

The chain combines TRBV11-2 with TRBJ2-3; D ambiguous. The V end was cut by 3 bases, the J end by 1 base, with 5 bases between. This CDR3 has 13 residues. CDR1 is SGHAT and CDR2 is FQNNGV in the germline V gene. The CDR3 is CASSFTGTDTQYF. CDR3 nucleotide sequence: TGTGCCAGCAGCTTTACTGGCACAGATACGCAGTATTTT.

The rearrangement links TRBV12-3 or TRBV12-4 to TRBJ2-7, with 9 positions matching TRBD1. The CDR3 sequence is 13 residues long. Trimming at V came to 5 bases and at J to 6 bases, leaving 5 bases not matched to a gene. The CDR3 region has the DNA TGTGCCAGCAGTCCCGGACAGGGGTCCGAGCAGTACTTC. Translation gives CASSPGQGSEQYF.

The gene calls are TRBV4-3 and TRBJ1-4, with TRBD1 matching 7 bases. Germline V gene lookup returns CDR1 LGHNA and CDR2 YSLEER. Losses at the gene ends were 0 bases for V and 8 bases for J; bases not matched to a gene: 9. CDR3 length equals 16 residues. CDR3 residues: CASSQDAAGGREKLFF. The DNA of the CDR3 is TGCGCCAGCAGCCAAGACGCGGCAGGGGGTCGGGAAAAACTGTTTTTT.